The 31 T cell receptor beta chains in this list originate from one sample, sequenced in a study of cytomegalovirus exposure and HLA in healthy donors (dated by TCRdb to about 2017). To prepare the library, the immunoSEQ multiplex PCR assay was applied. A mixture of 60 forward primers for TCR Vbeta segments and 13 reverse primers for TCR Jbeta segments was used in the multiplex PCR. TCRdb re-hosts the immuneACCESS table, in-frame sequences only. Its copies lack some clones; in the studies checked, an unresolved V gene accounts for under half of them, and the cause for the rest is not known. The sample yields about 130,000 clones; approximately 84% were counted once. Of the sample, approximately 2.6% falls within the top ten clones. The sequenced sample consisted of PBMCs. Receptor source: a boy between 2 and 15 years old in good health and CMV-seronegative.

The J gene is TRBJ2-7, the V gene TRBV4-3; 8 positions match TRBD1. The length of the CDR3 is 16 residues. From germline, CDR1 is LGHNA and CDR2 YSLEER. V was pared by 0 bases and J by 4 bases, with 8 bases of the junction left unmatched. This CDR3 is CASSQDRRTGKYEQYF. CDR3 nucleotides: TGCGCCAGCAGCCAAGATCGTAGGACAGGGAAATACGAGCAGTACTTC.

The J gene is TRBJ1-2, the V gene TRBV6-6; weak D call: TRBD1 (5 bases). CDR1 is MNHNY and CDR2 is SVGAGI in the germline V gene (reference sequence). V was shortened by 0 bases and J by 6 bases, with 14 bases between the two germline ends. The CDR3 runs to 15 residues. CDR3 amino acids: CASSYSWAGLNGYTF. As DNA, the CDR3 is TGTGCCAGCAGTTACTCCTGGGCAGGGCTAAATGGCTACACCTTC.

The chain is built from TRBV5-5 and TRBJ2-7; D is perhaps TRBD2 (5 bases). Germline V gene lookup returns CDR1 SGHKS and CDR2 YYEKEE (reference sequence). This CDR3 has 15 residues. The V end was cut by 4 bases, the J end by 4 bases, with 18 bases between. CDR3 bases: TGTGCCAGCAGCAGGGAAGCGGCAAACTTTTACGAGCAGTACGTC. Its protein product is CASSREAANFYEQYV.

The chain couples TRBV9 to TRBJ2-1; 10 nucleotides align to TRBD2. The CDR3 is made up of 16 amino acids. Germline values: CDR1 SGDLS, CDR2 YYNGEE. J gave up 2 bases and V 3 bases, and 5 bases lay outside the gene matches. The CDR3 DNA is TGTGCCAGCAGCGAGGGAGCGGGGGGGCCCTACAATGAGCAGTTCTTC. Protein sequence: CASSEGAGGPYNEQFF.

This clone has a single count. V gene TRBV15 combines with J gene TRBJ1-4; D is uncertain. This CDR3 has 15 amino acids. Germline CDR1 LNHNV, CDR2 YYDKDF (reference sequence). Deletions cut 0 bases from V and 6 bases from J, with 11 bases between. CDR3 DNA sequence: TGTGCCACCAGCAGAGATCGCGGGGAAGATGAAAAACTGTTTTTT. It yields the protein CATSRDRGEDEKLFF.

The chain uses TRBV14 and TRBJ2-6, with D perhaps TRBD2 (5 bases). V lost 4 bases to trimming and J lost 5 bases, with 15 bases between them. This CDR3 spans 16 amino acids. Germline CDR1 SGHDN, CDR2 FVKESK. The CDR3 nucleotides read TGTGCCAGCAGCCCCCTAGCTGGGGTAAGGGCCAACGTCCTGACTTTC. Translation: CASSPLAGVRANVLTF.

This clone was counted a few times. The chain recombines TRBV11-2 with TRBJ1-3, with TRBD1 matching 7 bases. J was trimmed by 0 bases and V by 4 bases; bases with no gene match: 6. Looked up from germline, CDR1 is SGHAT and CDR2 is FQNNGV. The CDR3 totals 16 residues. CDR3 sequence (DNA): TGTGCCAGCAGCTCATGGGACAGTTCCTCTGGAAACACCATATATTTT. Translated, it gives CASSSWDSSSGNTIYF.

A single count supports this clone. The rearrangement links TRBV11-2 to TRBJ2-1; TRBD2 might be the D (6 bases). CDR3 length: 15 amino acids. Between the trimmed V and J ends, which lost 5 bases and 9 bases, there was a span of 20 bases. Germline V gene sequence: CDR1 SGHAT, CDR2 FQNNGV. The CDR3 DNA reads TGTGCCAGCAGCCCCCTGGAGAGCGGGCGGAGTGAGCAGTTCTTC. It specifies CASSPLESGRSEQFF.

The CDR3 sequence: CASSLGGQGSYEQYV. In nucleotides, the CDR3 is TGTGCCAGCAGCTTAGGGGGACAGGGCAGCTACGAGCAGTACGTC. The gene calls are TRBV7-8 and TRBJ2-7, with 9 bases identical to TRBD1. The J segment lost 3 bases and the V segment lost 1 base, leaving 4 bases of the junction unmatched. Germline values: CDR1 SGHVS, CDR2 FQNEAQ. This CDR3 has 15 amino acids.

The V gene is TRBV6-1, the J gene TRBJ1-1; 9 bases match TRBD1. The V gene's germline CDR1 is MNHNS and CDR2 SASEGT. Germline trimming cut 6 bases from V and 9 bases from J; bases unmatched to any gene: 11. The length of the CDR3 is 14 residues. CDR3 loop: CASRLPGQGSKAFF. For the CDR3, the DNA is TGTGCCAGCAGGCTCCCGGGACAGGGTTCCAAAGCTTTCTTT.

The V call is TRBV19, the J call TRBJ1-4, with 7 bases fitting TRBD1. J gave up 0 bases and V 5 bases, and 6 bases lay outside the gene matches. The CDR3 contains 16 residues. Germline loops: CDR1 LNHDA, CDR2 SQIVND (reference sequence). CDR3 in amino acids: CASSLGQSSTNEKLFF. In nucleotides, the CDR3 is TGTGCCAGTAGTTTGGGACAGTCCTCAACTAATGAAAAACTGTTTTTT.

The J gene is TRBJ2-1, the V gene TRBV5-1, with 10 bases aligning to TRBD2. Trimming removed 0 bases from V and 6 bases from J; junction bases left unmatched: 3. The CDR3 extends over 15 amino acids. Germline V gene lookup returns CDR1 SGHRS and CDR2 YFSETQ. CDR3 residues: CASSLGAGGANEQFF. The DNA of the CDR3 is TGCGCCAGCAGCTTGGGAGCGGGAGGGGCCAATGAGCAGTTCTTC.

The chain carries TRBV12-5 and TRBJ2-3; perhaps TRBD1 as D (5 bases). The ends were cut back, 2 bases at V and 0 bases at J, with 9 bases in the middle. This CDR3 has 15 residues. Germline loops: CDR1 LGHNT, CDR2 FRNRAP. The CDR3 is CASGLFGQSTDTQYF. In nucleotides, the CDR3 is TGTGCTAGTGGTTTGTTCGGACAAAGCACAGATACGCAGTATTTT.

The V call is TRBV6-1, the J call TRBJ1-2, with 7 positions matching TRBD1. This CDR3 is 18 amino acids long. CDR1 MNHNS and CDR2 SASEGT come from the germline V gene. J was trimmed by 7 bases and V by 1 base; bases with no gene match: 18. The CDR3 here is CASSEGLAADRRSGGYTF. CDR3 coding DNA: TGTGCCAGCAGTGAAGGCCTGGCTGCGGACAGGAGATCGGGTGGCTACACCTTC.

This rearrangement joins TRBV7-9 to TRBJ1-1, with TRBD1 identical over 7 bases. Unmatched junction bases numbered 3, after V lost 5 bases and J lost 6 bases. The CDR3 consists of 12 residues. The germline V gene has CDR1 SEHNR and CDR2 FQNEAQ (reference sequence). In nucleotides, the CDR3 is TGTGCCAGCAGCCAGGGGGAGTCTGAAGCTTTCTTT. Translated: CASSQGESEAFF.

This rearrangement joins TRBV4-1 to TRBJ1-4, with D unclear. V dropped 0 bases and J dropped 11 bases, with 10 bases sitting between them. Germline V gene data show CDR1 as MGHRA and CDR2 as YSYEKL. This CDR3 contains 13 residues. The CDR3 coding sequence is TGCGCCAGCAGCCAAGAGAAGTCCGAGAAACTGTTTTTT. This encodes CASSQEKSEKLFF.

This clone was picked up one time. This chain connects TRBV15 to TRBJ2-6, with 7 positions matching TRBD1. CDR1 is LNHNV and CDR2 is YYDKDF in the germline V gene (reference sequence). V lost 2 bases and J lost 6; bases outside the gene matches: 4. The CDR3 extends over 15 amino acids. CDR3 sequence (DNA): TGTGCCACCAGCAGACAAACAGGGGAGGCCAACGTCCTGACTTTC. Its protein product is CATSRQTGEANVLTF.

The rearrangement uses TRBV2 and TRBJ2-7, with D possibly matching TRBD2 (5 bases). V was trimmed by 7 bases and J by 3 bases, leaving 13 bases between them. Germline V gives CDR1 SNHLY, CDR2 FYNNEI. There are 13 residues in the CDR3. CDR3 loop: CASTLGVGYEQYV. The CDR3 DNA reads TGTGCCAGCACCCTCGGGGTGGGCTACGAGCAGTACGTC.

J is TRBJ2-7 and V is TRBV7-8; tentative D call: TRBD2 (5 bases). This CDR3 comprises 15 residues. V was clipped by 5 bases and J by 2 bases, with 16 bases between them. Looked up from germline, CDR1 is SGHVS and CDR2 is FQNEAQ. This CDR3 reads CASSITRVSPYEQYF. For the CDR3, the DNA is TGTGCCAGCAGCATTACTAGAGTATCCCCCTACGAGCAGTACTTC. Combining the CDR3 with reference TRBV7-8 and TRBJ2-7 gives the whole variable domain GAGVSQSPRYKVAKRGQDVALRCDPISGHVSLFWYQQALGQGPEFLTYFQNEAQLDKSGLPSDRFFAERPEGSVSTLKIQRTQQEDSAVYLCASSITRVSPYEQYFGPGTRLTVT.

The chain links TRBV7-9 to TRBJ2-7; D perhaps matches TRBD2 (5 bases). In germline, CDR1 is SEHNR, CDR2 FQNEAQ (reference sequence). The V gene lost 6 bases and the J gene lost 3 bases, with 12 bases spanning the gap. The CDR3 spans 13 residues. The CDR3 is CASRRTGGYEQYF. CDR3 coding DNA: TGTGCCAGCAGGCGGACTGGAGGCTACGAGCAGTACTTC.

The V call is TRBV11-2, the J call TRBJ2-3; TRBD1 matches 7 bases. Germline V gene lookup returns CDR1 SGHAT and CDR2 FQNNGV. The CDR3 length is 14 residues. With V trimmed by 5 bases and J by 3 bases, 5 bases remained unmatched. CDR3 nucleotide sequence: TGTGCCAGCAGCATCGACAGGGATACAGATACGCAGTATTTT. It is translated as CASSIDRDTDTQYF.

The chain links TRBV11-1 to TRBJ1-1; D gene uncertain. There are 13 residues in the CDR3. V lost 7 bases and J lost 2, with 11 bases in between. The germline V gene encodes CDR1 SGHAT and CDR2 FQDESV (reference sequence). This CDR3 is CASTRRVNTEAFF. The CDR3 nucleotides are TGTGCCAGCACCCGACGGGTAAACACTGAAGCTTTCTTT.

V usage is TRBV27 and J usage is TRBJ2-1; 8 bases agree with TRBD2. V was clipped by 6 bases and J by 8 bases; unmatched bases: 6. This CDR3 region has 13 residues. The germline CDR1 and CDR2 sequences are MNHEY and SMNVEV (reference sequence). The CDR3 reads CASRDPLADEQFF. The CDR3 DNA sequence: TGTGCCAGCAGGGACCCACTAGCGGATGAGCAGTTCTTC.

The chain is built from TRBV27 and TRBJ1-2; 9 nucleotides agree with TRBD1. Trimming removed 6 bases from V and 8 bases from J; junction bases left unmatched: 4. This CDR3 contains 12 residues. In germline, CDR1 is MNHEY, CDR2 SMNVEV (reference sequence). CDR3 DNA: TGTGCCAGCAGCCGGACAGGGGACGGCTACACCTTC. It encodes CASSRTGDGYTF.

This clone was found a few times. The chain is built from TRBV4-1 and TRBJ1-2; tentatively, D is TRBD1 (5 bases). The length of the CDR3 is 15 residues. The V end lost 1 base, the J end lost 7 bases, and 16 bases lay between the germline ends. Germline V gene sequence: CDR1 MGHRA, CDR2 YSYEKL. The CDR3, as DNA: TGCGCCAGCAGCCAAGCGGAGGGGCAGTCCTTTGGCTACACCTTC. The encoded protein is CASSQAEGQSFGYTF.

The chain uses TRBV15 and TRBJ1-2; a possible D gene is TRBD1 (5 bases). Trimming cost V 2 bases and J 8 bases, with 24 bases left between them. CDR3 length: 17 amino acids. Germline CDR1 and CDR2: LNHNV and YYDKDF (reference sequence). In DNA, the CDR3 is TGTGCCACCAGCAGACCCCGACGGAAAGACAGACTGGACGGCTACACCTTC. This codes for CATSRPRRKDRLDGYTF.

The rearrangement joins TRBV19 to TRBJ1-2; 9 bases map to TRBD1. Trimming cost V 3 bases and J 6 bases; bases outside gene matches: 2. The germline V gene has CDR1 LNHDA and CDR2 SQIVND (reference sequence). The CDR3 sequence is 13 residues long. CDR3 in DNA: TGTGCCAGTAGTATCGGACAGGGGAATGGCTACACCTTC. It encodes CASSIGQGNGYTF.

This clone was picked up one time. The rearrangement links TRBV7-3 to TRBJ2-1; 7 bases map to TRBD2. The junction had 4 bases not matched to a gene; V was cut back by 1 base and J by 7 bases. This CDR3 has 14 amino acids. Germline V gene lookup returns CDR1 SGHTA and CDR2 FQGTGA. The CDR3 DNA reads TGTGCCAGCAGCTTAAGGGGTAGCGGGAATGAGCAGTTCTTC. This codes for CASSLRGSGNEQFF.

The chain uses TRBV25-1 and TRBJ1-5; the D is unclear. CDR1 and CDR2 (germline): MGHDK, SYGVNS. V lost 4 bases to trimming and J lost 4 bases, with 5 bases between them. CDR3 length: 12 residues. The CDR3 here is CASSVGNQPQHF. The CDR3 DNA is TGTGCCAGCAGTGTCGGTAATCAGCCCCAGCATTTT.

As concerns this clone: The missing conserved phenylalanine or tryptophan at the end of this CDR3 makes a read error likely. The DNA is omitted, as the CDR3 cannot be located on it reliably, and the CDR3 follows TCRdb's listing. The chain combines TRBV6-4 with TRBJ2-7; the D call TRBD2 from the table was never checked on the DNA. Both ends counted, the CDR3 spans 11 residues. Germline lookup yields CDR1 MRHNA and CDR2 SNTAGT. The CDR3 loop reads CASRGLSRGAL.

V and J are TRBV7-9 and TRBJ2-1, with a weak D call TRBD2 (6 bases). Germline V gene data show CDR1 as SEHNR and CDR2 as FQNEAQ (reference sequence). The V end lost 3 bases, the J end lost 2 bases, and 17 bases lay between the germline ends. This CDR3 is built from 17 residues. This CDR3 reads CASSFWRRDGAYNEQFF. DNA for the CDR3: TGTGCCAGCAGCTTCTGGAGGCGGGATGGAGCCTACAATGAGCAGTTCTTC.